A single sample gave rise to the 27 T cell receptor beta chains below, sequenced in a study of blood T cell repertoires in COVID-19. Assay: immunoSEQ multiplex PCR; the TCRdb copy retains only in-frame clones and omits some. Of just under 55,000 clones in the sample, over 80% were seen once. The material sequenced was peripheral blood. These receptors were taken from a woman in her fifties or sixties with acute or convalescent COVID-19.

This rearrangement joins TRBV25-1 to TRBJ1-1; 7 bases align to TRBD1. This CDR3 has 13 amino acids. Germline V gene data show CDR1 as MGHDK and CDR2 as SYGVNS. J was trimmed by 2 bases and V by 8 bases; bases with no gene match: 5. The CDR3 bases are TGTGCCAGCCACGGACAGGTTAACACTGAAGCTTTCTTT. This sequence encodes CASHGQVNTEAFF.

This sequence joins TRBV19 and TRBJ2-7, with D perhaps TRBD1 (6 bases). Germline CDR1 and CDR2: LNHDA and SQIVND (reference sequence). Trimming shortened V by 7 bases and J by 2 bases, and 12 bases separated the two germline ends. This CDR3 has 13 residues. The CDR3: CASTQGGTYEQYF. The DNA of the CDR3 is TGTGCCAGTACCCAAGGGGGTACCTACGAGCAGTACTTC.

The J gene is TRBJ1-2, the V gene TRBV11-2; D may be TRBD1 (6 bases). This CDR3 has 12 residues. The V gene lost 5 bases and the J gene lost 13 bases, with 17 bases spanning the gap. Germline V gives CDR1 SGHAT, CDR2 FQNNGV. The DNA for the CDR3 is TGTGCCAGCAGCCGTCGGGACAATCTTGGCACCTTC. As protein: CASSRRDNLGTF.

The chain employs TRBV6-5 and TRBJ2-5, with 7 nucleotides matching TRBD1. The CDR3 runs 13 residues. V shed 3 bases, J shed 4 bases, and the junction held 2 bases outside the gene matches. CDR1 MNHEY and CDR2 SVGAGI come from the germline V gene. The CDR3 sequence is CASSYWTGETQYF. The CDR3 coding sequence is TGTGCCAGCAGTTATTGGACAGGAGAGACCCAGTACTTC.

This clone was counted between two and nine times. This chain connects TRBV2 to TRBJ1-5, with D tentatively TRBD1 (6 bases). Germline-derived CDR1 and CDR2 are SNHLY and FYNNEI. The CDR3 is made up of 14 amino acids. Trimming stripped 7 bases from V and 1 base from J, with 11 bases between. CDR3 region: CASNGQRSNQPQHF. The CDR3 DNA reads TGTGCCAGCAATGGACAGAGGAGCAATCAGCCCCAGCATTTT.

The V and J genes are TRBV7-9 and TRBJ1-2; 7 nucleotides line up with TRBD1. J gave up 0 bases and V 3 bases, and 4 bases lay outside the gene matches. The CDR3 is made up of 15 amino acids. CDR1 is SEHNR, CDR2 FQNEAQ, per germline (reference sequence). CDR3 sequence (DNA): TGTGCCAGCAGCTTCGTCACAGGGGCTAACTATGGCTACACCTTC. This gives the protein CASSFVTGANYGYTF.

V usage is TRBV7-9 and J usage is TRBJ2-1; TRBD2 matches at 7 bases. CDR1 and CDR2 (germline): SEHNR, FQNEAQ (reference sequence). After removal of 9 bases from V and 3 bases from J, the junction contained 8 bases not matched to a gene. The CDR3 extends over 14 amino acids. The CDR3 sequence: CASTVAGVYNEQFF. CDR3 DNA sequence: TGTGCCAGTACTGTCGCGGGAGTCTACAATGAGCAGTTCTTC.

CDR3 protein: CASSYLGRGANNSPLHF. As DNA, the CDR3 is TGTGCCAGCAGCTACCTGGGGAGGGGCGCTAATAATTCACCCCTCCACTTT. The chain has TRBV7-9 and TRBJ1-6; the D gene is possibly TRBD1 (5 bases). From germline, CDR1 is SEHNR and CDR2 FQNEAQ (reference sequence). The CDR3 has 17 residues. V was trimmed by 4 bases and J by 5 bases, leaving 18 bases between them.

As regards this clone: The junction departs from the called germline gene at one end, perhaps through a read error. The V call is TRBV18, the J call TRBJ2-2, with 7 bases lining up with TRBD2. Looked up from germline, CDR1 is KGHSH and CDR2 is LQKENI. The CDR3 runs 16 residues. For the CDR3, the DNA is TGTGCCACCTCATCGACCCTAGCGGTGAACACCGGGGAGCTGTTTTTT. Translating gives CATSSTLAVNTGELFF.

The CDR3 bases are TGTGCCAGCAGTTTGGTAGACAAACAGCCCCAGCATTTT. Protein sequence: CASSLVDKQPQHF. V gene TRBV27 combines with J gene TRBJ1-5; no reliable D call. CDR3 length: 13 amino acids. V was pared by 3 bases and J by 7 bases, with 10 bases between. The germline V gene has CDR1 MNHEY and CDR2 SMNVEV (reference sequence).

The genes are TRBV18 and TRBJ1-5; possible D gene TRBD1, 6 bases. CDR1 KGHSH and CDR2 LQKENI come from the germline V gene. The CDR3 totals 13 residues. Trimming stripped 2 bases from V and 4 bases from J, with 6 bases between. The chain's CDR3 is CASSPDRNQPQHF. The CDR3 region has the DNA TGTGCCAGCTCACCAGACAGGAATCAGCCCCAGCATTTT.

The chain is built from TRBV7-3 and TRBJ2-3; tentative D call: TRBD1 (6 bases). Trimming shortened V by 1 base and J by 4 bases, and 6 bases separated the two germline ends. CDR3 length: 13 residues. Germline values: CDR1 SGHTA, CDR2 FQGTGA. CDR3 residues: CASSLKGADTQYF. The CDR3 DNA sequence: TGTGCCAGCAGCTTAAAGGGGGCAGATACGCAGTATTTT.

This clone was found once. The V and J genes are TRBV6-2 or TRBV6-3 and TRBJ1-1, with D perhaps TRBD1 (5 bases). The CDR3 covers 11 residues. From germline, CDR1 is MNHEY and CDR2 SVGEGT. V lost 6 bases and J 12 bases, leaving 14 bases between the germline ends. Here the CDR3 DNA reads TGTGCCAGCAGCCACGGGGGGACGCCTTTCTTT. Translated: CASSHGGTPFF.

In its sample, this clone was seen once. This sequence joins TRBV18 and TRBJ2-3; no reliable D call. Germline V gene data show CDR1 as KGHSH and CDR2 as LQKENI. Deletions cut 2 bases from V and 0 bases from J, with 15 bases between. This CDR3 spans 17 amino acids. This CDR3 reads CASSPTPFPASTDTQYF. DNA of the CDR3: TGTGCCAGCTCACCAACACCCTTTCCTGCTAGCACAGATACGCAGTATTTT.

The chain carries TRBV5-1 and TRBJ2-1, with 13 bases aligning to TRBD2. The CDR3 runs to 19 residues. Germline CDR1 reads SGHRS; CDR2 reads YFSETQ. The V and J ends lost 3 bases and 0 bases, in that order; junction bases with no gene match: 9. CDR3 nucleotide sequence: TGCGCCAGCAGCTCGGCCAGGACTAGCGGGAGTGTCTCCTACAATGAGCAGTTCTTC. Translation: CASSSARTSGSVSYNEQFF.

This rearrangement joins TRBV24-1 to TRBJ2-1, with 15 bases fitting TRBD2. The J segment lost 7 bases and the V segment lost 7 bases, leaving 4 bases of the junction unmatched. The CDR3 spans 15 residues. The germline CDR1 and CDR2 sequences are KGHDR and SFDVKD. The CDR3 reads CATRGTSGRSNEQFF. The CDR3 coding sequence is TGTGCCACCAGGGGGACTAGCGGGAGGTCGAATGAGCAGTTCTTC.

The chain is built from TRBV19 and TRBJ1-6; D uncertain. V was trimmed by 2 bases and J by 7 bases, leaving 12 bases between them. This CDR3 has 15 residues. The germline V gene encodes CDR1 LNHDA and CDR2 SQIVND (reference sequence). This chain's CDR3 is CASSIFSGTNSPLHF. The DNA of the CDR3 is TGTGCCAGTAGTATATTTTCAGGAACAAATTCACCCCTCCACTTT.

The CDR3 region is CASSSRDSLYNEQFF. The CDR3, as DNA: TGTGCCAGCAGCTCTCGGGACAGCCTTTACAATGAGCAGTTCTTC. The chain uses TRBV11-3 and TRBJ2-1; 7 nucleotides agree with TRBD1. The CDR3 runs 15 residues. Germline assignment: CDR1 SGHNT and CDR2 YENEEA. V lost 4 bases and J lost 4; bases outside the gene matches: 7.

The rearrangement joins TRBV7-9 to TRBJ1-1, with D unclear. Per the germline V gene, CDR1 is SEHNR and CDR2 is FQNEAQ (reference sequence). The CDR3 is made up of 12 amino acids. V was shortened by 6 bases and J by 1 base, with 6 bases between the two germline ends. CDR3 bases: TGTGCCAGCAGGACTCCGAACACTGAAGCTTTCTTT. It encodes CASRTPNTEAFF.

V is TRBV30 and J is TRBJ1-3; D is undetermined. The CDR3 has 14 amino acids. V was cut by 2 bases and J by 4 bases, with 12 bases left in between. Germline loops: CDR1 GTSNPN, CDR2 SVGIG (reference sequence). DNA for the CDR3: TGTGCCTGGAGTCAAGGCGGCAGCGGAAACACCATATATTTT. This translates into CAWSQGGSGNTIYF.

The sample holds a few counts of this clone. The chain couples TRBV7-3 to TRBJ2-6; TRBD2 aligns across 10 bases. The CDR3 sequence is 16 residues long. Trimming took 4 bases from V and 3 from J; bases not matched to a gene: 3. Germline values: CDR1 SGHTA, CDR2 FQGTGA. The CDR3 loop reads CASSSWTSGGANVLTF. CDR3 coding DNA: TGTGCCAGCAGCTCCTGGACTAGCGGTGGGGCCAACGTCCTGACTTTC.

CDR3 loop: CASSLAGSFTGELFF. CDR3 coding DNA: TGTGCCAGCAGCTTGGCAGGGTCCTTCACCGGGGAGCTGTTTTTT. The chain has TRBV5-4 and TRBJ2-2, with D possibly TRBD1 on 5 matching bases. The V end was cut by 0 bases, the J end by 4 bases, with 10 bases between. The CDR3 is 15 amino acids. Germline V gene lookup returns CDR1 SGHNT and CDR2 YYREEE (reference sequence).

CDR3 residues: CASSSPQGGKLFF. In DNA form, the CDR3 reads TGTGCCAGCAGTTCCCCGCAGGGGGGAAAACTGTTTTTT. The chain combines TRBV28 with TRBJ1-4; 7 positions match TRBD1. Germline V CDR1 and CDR2: MDHEN, SYDVKM. The CDR3 is 13 amino acids. Unmatched junction bases numbered 6, after V lost 4 bases and J lost 10 bases.

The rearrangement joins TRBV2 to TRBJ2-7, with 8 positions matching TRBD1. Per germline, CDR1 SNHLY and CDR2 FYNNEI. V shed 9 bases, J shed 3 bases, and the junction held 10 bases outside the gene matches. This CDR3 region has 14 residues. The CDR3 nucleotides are TGTGCCAGTTCCAGACAGGGGAAAAACTACGAGCAGTACTTC. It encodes CASSRQGKNYEQYF.

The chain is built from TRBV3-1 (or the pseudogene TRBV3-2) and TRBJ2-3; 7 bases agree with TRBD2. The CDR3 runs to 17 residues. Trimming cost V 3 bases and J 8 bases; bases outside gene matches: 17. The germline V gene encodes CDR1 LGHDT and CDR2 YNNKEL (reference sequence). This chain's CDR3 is CASSHKSLGGSFGTQYF. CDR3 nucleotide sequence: TGTGCCAGCAGCCACAAATCCCTTGGCGGGAGCTTCGGTACGCAGTATTTT.

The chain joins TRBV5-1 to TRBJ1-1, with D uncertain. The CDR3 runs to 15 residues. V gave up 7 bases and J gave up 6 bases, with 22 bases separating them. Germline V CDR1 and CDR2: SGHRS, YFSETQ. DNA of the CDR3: TGCGCCAGCCGACGCGAGTACGGATTGGGCGCTGAAGCTTTCTTT. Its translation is CASRREYGLGAEAFF.

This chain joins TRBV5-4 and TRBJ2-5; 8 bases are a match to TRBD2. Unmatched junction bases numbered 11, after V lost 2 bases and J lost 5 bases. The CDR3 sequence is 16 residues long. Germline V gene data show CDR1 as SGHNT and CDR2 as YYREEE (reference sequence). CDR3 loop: CASSFLTGGPGETQYF. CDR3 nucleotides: TGTGCCAGCAGCTTCCTCACGGGGGGGCCAGGCGAGACCCAGTACTTC.